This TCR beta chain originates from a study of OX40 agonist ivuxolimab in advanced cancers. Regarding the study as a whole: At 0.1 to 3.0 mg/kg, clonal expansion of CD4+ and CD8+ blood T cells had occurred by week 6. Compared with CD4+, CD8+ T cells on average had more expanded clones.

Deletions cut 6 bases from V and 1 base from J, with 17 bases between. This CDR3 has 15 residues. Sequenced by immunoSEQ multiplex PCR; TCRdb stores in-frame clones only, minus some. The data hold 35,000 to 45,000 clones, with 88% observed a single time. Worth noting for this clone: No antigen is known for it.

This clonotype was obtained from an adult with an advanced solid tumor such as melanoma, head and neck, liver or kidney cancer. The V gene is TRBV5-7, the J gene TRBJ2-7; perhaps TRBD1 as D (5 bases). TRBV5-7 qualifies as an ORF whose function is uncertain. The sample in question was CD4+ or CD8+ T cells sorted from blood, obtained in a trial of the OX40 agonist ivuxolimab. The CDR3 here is CASTAMGQGSYEQYF. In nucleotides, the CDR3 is TGTGCCAGCACCGCTATGGGGCAGGGATCCTACGAGCAGTACTTC.